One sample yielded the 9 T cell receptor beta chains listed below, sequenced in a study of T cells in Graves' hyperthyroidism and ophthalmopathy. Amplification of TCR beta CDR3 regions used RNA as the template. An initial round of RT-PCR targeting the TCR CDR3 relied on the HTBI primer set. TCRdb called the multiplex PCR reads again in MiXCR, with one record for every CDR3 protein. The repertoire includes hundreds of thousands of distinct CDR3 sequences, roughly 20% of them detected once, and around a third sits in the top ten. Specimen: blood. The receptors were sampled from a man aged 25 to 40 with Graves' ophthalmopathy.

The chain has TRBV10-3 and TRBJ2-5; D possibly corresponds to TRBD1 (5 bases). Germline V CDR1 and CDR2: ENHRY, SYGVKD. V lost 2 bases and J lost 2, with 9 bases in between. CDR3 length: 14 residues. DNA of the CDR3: TGTGCCATCAGTGAGGGCCAGGGACAAGAGACCCAGTACTTC. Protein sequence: CAISEGQGQETQYF.

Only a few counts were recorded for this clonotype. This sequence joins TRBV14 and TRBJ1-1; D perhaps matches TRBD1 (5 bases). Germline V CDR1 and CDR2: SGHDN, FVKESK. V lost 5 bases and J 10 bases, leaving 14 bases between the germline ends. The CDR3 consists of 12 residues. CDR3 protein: CASSWAGFAAFF. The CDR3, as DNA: TGTGCCAGCAGCTGGGCAGGGTTTGCAGCTTTCTTT.

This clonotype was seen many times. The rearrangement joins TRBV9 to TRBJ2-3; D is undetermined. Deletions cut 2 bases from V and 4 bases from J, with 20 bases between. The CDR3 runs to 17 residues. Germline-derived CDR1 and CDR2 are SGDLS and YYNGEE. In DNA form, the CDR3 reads TGTGCCAGCAGCGTTAACCCCGAGGCAGCGATGGCAGATACGCAGTATTTT. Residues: CASSVNPEAAMADTQYF. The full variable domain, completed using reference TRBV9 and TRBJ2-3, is DSGVTQTPKHLITATGQRVTLRCSPRSGDLSVYWYQQSLDQGLQFLIQYYNGEERAKGNILERFSAQQFPDLHSELNLSSLELGDSALYFCASSVNPEAAMADTQYFGPGTRLTVL.

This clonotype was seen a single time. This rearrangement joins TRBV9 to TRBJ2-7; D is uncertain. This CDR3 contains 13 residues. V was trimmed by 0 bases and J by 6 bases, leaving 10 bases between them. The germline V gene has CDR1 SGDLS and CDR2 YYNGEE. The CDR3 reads CASSVDGEGEQYF. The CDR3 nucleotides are TGTGCCAGCAGCGTAGATGGGGAAGGCGAGCAGTACTTC. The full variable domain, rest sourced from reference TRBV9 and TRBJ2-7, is DSGVTQTPKHLITATGQRVTLRCSPRSGDLSVYWYQQSLDQGLQFLIQYYNGEERAKGNILERFSAQQFPDLHSELNLSSLELGDSALYFCASSVDGEGEQYFGPGTRLTVT.

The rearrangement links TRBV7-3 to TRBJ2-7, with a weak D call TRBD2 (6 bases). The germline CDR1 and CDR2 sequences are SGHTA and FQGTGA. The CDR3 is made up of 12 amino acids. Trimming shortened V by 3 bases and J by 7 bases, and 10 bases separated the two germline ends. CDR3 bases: TGTGCCAGCAGCTTGCCAGGGAGGGAGCAGTACTTC. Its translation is CASSLPGREQYF.

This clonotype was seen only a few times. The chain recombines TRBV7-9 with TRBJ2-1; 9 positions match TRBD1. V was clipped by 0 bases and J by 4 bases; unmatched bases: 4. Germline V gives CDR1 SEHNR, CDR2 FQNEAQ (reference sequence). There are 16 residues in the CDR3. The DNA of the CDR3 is TGTGCCAGCAGCTTAGCCTTAGGGACAGGGTACAATGAGCAGTTCTTC. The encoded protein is CASSLALGTGYNEQFF. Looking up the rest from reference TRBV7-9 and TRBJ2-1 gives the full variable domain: DTGVSQNPRHKITKRGQNVTFRCDPISEHNRLYWYRQTLGQGPEFLTYFQNEAQLEKSRLLSDRFSAERPKGSFSTLEIQRTEQGDSAMYLCASSLALGTGYNEQFFGPGTRLTVL.

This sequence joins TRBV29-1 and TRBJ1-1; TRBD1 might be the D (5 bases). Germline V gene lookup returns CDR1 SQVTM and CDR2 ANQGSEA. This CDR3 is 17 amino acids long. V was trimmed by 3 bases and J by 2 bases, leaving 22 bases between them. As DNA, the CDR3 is TGCAGCGTTGAGATCGGAGGGAAGGGGTTATCAAACACTGAAGCTTTCTTT. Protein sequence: CSVEIGGKGLSNTEAFF.

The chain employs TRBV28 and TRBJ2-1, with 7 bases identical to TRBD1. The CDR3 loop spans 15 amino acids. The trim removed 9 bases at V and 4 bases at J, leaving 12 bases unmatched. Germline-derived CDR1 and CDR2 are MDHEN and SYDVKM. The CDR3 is CASSKTGVGYNEQFF. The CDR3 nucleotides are TGTGCCAGTAGTAAAACAGGGGTCGGATACAATGAGCAGTTCTTC.

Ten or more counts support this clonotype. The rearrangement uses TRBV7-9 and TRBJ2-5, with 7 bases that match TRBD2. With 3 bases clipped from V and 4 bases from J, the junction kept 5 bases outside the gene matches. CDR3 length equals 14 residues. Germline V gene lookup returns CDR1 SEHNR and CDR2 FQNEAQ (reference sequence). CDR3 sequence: CASSFRGSGETQYF. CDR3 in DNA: TGTGCCAGCAGCTTTCGCGGGAGTGGAGAGACCCAGTACTTC.